This T cell receptor (beta chain) was observed in a study of cytomegalovirus exposure and HLA in healthy donors. Broader study findings: Owing to their indistinguishability, certain V segments, notably TRBV6-2 and TRBV6-3, were excluded.

For this clone: Its antigen is as yet unknown.

In the PCR, 60 Vbeta and 13 Jbeta primers were used. Sequencing was performed with immunoSEQ multiplex PCR; in TCRdb, only in-frame clones are kept and a portion is missing. This repertoire shows roughly 180,000 clones, 80% found once; its top ten account for around 4.3%. Trimming removed 2 bases from V and 0 bases from J, with 14 bases in between. This CDR3 spans 17 amino acids. Germline loops: CDR1 LGHNA, CDR2 YSLEER. The sample comprised PBMCs. The rearrangement uses TRBV4-3 and TRBJ2-1; D call uncertain. The sequence was collected from a woman between 45 and 65 years old in good health and CMV-seropositive. The CDR3 sequence: CASSQPPLPRSYNEQFF. CDR3 in DNA: TGCGCCAGCAGCCAACCCCCTCTTCCCCGCTCCTACAATGAGCAGTTCTTC.